A selection of T cell receptor beta chains follows, all from one sample in a study of metastatic and nonmetastatic thyroid tumors. MiXCR re-clonotyped the PCR reads for TCRdb. Among under 55,000 clones listed, around a sixth were seen once. Sequencing was done on a sample of blood. These receptors were obtained from a female donor with papillary thyroid cancer or a benign thyroid nodule (not recorded which). Some clones in this sample may be carry-over from other donors' samples. Each CDR3 is given with its conserved first and last residue. Each record gives: V gene, D gene, clone size, J gene, CDR3 DNA, CDR3 protein. A D gene is named only where the DNA matches it firmly. A clone size is listed for some rows: how often the clone was seen (once, few, many), or a class if it is expanded.

TRBV12-3/TRBV12-4	-	few	TRBJ1-3	TGTGCCAGCAGTTTCGGAGTACAGGGTACTGGAAACACCATATATTTT	CASSFGVQGTGNTIYF
TRBV20-1	TRBD1	many	TRBJ2-5	TGCAGTGCTAGAGCCCTCGGATCGACAGGGGGCGCGTTAGGAGAGACCCAGTACTTC	CSARALGSTGGALGETQYF
TRBV6-2/TRBV6-3	-	-	TRBJ1-2	TGTGCCAGCAGTTACTTTGGCCCCCGGGAGAGTGGCTACACCTTC	CASSYFGPRESGYTF
TRBV10-3	-	many	TRBJ1-6	TGTGCCATCAGTGGGGGGGTTGGCCATTCACCCCTCCACTTT	CAISGGVGHSPLHF
TRBV7-9	TRBD1	many	TRBJ2-7	TGTGCCAGCAGCCGGACAGGGGGCTACGAGCAGTACTTC	CASSRTGGYEQYF
TRBV18	TRBD1	many	TRBJ1-4	TGTGCCAGCTCACCTTCAGGGGGCACTAATGAAAAACTGTTTTTT	CASSPSGGTNEKLFF
TRBV5-6	TRBD1	many	TRBJ2-7	TGTGCCAGCAGCCCCCAATGGTTGGGGACAGGGAGCTCCTACGAGCAGTACTTC	CASSPQWLGTGSSYEQYF
TRBV6-5	TRBD1	medium-sized	TRBJ1-2	TGTGCCAGCAGTTACAAGAACAGGGGCCTTAACTATGGCTACACCTTC	CASSYKNRGLNYGYTF
TRBV15	-	many	TRBJ1-1	TGTGCCACCAGCAGAGTGAAAAACACTGAAGCTTTCTTT	CATSRVKNTEAFF
TRBV30	-	-	TRBJ2-7	TGTGCCCGGAGTCCTAGCTTCTACGAGCAGTACTTC	CARSPSFYEQYF
TRBV6-1	TRBD2	-	TRBJ2-3	TGTGCCAGCAGTGAATTCGGACTAGCGGTCCCCACAGATACGCAGTATTTT	CASSEFGLAVPTDTQYF